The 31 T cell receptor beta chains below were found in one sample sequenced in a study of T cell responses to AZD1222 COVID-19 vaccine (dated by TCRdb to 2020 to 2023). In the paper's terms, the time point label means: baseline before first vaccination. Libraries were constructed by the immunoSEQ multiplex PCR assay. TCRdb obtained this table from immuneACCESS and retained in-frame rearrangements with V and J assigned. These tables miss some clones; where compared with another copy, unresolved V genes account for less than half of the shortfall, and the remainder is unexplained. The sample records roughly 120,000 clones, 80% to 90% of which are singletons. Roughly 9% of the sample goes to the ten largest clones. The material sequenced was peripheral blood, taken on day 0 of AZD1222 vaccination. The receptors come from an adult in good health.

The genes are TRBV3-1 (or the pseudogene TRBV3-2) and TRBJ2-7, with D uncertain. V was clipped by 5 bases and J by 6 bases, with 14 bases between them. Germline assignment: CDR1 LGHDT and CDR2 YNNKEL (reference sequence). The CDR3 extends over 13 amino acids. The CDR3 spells CASSFLGIREQYF. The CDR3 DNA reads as TGTGCCAGCAGCTTTCTGGGGATCCGCGAGCAGTACTTC.

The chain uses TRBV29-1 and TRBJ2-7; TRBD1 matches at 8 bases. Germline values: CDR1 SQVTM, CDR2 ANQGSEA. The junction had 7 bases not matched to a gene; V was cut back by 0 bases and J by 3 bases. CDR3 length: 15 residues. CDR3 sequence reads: CSVEDIETGVYEQYF. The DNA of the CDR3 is TGCAGCGTTGAAGATATCGAGACAGGGGTCTACGAGCAGTACTTC.

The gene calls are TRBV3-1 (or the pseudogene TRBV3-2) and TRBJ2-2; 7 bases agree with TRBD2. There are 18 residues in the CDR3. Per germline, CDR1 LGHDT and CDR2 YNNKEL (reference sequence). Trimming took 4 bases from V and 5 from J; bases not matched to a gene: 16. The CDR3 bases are TGTGCCAGCAGCCTAAACGCCGGGACTACCAGACGAACCGGGGAGCTGTTTTTT. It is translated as CASSLNAGTTRRTGELFF.

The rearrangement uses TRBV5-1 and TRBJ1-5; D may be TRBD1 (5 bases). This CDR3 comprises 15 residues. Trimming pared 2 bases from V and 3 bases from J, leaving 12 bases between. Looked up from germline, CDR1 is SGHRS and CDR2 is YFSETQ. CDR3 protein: CASSFTGGNNQPQHF. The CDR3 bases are TGCGCCAGCAGCTTTACGGGGGGAAACAATCAGCCCCAGCATTTT.

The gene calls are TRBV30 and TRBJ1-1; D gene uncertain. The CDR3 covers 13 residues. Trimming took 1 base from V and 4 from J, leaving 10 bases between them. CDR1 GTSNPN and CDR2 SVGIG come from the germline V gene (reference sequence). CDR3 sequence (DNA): TGTGCCTGGAGTGGAACGGGCCCCACTGAAGCTTTCTTT. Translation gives CAWSGTGPTEAFF.

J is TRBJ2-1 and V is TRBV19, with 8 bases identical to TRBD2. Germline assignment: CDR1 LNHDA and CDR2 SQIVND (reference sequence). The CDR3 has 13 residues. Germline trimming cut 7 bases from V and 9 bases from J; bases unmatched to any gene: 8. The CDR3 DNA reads TGTGCCAGTAATCCTAGCGGGTGGGGTGAGCAGTTCTTC. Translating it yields CASNPSGWGEQFF.

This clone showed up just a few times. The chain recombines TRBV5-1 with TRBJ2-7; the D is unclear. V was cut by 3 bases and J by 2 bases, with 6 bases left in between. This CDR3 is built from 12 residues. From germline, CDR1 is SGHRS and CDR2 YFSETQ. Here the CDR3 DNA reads TGCGCCAGCAGCTCCCTGACCTACGAGCAGTACTTC. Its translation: CASSSLTYEQYF.

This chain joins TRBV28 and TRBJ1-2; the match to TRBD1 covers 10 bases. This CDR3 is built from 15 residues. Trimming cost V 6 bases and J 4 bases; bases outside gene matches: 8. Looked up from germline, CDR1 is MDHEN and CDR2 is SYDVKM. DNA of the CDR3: TGTGCCAGCAGCCTCGGATGGGACAGGGGCTATGGCTACACCTTC. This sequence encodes CASSLGWDRGYGYTF.

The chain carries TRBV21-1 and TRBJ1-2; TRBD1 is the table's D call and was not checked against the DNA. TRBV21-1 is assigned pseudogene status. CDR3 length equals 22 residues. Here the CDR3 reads CASIQTGTERPFTGQRNYGYTF. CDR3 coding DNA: TGTGCCAGCATCCAAACGGGTACCGAGAGGCCCTTTACGGGACAGCGTAACTATGGCTACACCTTC.

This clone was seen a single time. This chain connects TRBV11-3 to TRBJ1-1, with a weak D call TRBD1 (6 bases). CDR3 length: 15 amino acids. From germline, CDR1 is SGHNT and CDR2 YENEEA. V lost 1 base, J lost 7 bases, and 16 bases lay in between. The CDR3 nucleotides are TGTGCCAGCAGCTTAGTGCAGGGGTACTTGGTTGAAGCTTTCTTT. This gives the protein CASSLVQGYLVEAFF.

CDR3 in DNA: TGCGCCAGCAGCCAAGATTTGGTAGCGGACTCCTACGAGCAGTACTTC. Translating it yields CASSQDLVADSYEQYF. The chain joins TRBV4-3 to TRBJ2-7; D is perhaps TRBD2 (6 bases). The CDR3 is 16 amino acids. The ends were cut back, 0 bases at V and 0 bases at J, with 12 bases in the middle. CDR1 is LGHNA, CDR2 YSLEER, per germline.

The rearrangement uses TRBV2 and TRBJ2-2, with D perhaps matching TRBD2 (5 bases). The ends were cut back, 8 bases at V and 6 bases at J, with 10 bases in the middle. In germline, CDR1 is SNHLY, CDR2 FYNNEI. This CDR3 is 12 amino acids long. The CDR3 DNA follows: TGTGCCAGCGGCAGCGGAGCCGGGGAGCTGTTTTTT. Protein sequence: CASGSGAGELFF.

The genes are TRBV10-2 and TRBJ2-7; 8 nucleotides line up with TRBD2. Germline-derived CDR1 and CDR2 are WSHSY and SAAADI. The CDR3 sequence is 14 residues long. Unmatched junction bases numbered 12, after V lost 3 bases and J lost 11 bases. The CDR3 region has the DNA TGCGCCAGCAGTGAACGAAGCGGGGGAGGCTTTAAGTACTTC. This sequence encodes CASSERSGGGFKYF.

CDR3: CAWRTGDWEKLFF. In DNA, the CDR3 is TGTGCCTGGAGAACCGGTGATTGGGAAAAACTGTTTTTT. The chain combines TRBV30 with TRBJ1-4; D remains ambiguous. Germline V CDR1 and CDR2: GTSNPN, SVGIG (reference sequence). V was trimmed by 3 bases and J by 8 bases, leaving 13 bases between them. The CDR3 spans 13 residues.

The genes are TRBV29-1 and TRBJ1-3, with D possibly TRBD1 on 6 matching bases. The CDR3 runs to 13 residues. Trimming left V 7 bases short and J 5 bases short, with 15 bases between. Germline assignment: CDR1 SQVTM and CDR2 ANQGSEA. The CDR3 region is CSALGGDRNTIYF. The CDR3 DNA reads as TGCAGCGCCCTAGGGGGGGACCGAAACACCATATATTTT.

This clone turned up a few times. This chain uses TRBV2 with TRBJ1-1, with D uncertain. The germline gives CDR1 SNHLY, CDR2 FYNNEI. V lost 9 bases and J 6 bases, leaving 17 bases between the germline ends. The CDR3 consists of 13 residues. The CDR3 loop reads CARSRMGIAEAFF. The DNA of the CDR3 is TGTGCCAGGTCCCGGATGGGGATCGCTGAAGCTTTCTTT.

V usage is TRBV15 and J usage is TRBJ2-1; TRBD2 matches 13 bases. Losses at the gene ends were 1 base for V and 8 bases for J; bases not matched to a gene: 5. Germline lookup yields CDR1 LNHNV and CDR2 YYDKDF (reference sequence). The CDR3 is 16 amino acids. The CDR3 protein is CATSRGTSGGADEQFF. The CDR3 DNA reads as TGTGCCACCAGCAGAGGTACTAGCGGGGGGGCCGATGAGCAGTTCTTC.

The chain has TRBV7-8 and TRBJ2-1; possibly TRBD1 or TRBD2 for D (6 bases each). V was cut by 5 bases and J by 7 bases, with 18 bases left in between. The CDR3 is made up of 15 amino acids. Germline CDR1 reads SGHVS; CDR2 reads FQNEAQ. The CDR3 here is CASSQIVSGANEQFF. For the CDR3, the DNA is TGTGCCAGCAGCCAAATCGTGTCGGGGGCGAATGAGCAGTTCTTC.

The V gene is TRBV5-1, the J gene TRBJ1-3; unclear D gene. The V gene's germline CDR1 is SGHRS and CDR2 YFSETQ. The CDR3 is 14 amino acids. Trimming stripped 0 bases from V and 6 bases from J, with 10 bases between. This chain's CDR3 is CASSLEGFENTIYF. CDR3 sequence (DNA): TGCGCCAGCAGCTTGGAAGGGTTTGAAAACACCATATATTTT.

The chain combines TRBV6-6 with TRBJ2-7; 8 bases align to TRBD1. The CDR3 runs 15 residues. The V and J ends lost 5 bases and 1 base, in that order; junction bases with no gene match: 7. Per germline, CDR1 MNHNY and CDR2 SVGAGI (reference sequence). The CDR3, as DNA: TGTGCCAGCAGTAACCAGGGGGCGCGGTCCTACGAGCAGTACTTC. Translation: CASSNQGARSYEQYF.

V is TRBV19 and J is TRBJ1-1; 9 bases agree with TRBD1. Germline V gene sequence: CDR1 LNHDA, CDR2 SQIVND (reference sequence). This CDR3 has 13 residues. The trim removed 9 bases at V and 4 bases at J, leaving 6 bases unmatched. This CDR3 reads CARPGQGTTEAFF. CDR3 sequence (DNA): TGTGCCAGGCCTGGACAGGGGACCACTGAAGCTTTCTTT.

The chain's CDR3 is CASSSRLAGGPYNEQFF. In DNA, the CDR3 is TGTGCCAGCAGCTCCAGACTAGCGGGGGGGCCCTACAATGAGCAGTTCTTC. The chain uses TRBV11-2 and TRBJ2-1; 14 bases agree with TRBD2. V gave up 4 bases and J gave up 2 bases; unmatched junction bases: 4. The CDR3 is 17 residues long. Germline lookup yields CDR1 SGHAT and CDR2 FQNNGV.

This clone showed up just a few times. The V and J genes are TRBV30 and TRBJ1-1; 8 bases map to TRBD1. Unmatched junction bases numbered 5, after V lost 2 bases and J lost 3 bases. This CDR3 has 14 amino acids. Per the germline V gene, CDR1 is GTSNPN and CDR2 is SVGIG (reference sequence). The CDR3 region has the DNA TGTGCCTGGAGTCCCCCGACAGGGGACACTGAAGCTTTCTTT. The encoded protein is CAWSPPTGDTEAFF.

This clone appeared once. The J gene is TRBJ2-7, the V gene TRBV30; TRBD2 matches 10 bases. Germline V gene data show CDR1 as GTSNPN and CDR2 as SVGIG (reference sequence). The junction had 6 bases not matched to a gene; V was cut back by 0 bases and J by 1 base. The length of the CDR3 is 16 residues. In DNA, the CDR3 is TGTGCCTGGAGTGTACTAGCGGGAAAGGGGTCCTACGAGCAGTACTTC. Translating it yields CAWSVLAGKGSYEQYF.

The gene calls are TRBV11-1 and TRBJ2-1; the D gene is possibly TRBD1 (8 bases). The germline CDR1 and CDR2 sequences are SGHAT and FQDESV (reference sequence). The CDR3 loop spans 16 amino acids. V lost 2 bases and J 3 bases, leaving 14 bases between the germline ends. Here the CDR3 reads CASSLRGDRIYNEQFF. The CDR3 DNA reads TGTGCCAGCAGCTTACGGGGGGACAGGATCTACAATGAGCAGTTCTTC.

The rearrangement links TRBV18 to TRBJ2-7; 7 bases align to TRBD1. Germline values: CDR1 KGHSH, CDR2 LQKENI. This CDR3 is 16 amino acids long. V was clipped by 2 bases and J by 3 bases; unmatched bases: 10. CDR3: CASSPYDRAVGYEQYF. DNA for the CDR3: TGTGCCAGCTCACCATATGACAGGGCTGTAGGCTACGAGCAGTACTTC.

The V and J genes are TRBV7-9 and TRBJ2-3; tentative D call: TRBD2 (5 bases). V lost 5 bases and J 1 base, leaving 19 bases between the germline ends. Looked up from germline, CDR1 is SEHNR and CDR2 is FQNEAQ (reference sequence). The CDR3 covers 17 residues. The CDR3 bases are TGTGCCAGCAGCCTCCTAAGGCCTAGCATTGGCACAGATACGCAGTATTTT. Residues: CASSLLRPSIGTDTQYF.

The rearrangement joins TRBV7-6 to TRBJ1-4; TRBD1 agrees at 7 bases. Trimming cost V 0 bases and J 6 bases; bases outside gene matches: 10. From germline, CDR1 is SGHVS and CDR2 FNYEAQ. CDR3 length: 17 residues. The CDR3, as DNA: TGTGCCAGCAGCTTAGCGCGACAGGGTGGAGGAGATGAAAAACTGTTTTTT. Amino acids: CASSLARQGGGDEKLFF.

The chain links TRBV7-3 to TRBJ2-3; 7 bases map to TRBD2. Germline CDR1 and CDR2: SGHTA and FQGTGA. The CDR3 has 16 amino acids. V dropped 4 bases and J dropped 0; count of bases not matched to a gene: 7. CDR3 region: CASSSTLAASTDTQYF. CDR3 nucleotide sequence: TGTGCCAGCAGCTCCACTCTAGCGGCTAGCACAGATACGCAGTATTTT.

CDR3 DNA sequence: TGTGCCAGCAGTTATCAGTGGGACCAGTACTTC. It is translated as CASSYQWDQYF. This chain connects TRBV6-2 or TRBV6-3 to TRBJ2-4; D possibly uses TRBD1 or TRBD2 (5 bases each). Trimming cost V 3 bases and J 13 bases, with 10 bases left between them. The CDR3 sequence is 11 residues long. Germline V gene sequence: CDR1 MNHEY, CDR2 SVGEGT.

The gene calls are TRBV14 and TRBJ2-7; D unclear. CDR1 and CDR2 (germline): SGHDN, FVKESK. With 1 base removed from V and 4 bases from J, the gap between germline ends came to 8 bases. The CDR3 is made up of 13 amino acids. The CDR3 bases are TGTGCCAGCAGCCAAGTAGAGAGATACGAGCAGTACTTC. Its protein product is CASSQVERYEQYF.